The 20 T cell receptor beta chains reported below all come from one sample, sequenced in a study of T cell responses to AZD1222 COVID-19 vaccine. Clones were sequenced by immunoSEQ multiplex PCR, and TCRdb holds only the in-frame ones, with some missing. The table records 110,000 to 150,000 clones, about 93% of them present only once. The source was peripheral blood, collected on day 0 of AZD1222 vaccination. These receptors came from an adult in good health.

The gene calls are TRBV18 and TRBJ1-3; D gene uncertain. The CDR3 totals 17 residues. Trimming took off 2 bases at V and 0 bases at J, with 14 bases between the two ends. Germline CDR1 is KGHSH and CDR2 is LQKENI. The CDR3 loop reads CASSPMRNSNSGNTIYF. CDR3 coding DNA: TGTGCCAGCTCACCAATGCGGAACAGCAACTCTGGAAACACCATATATTTT.

The rearrangement joins TRBV18 to TRBJ1-4; D might be TRBD1 (6 bases). CDR3 length: 14 amino acids. From germline, CDR1 is KGHSH and CDR2 LQKENI. V was cut by 5 bases and J by 4 bases, with 11 bases left in between. Here the CDR3 reads CASSSTGVNEKLFF. In DNA, the CDR3 is TGTGCCAGCTCATCGACAGGCGTTAATGAAAAACTGTTTTTT.

The V call is TRBV29-1, the J call TRBJ1-2, with D hard to call. With 4 bases removed from V and 7 bases from J, the gap between germline ends came to 13 bases. Germline V lookup: CDR1 SQVTM, CDR2 ANQGSEA. The CDR3 runs 12 residues. The CDR3 is CSVGTVEVGYTF. The CDR3 bases are TGCAGCGTTGGGACGGTCGAAGTTGGCTACACCTTC.

The gene calls are TRBV9 and TRBJ1-4; 9 bases fit TRBD1. The CDR3 extends over 15 amino acids. V shed 0 bases and J 8 bases; nucleotides not matched to a gene: 5. The germline gives CDR1 SGDLS, CDR2 YYNGEE. CDR3 bases: TGTGCCAGCAGCGTAGCGGTGACAGGGGGGGAAAAACTGTTTTTT. Its protein is CASSVAVTGGEKLFF.

The chain employs TRBV30 and TRBJ2-4; unclear D gene. The CDR3 is 12 amino acids. The V end lost 0 bases, the J end lost 7 bases, and 7 bases lay between the germline ends. The V gene's germline CDR1 is GTSNPN and CDR2 SVGIG (reference sequence). In DNA form, the CDR3 reads TGTGCCTGGAGTGTAACTCGGAACATTCAGTACTTC. Translated: CAWSVTRNIQYF.

The chain joins TRBV18 to TRBJ2-2, with 10 bases fitting TRBD2. Germline CDR1 reads KGHSH; CDR2 reads LQKENI. J gave up 2 bases and V 6 bases, and 6 bases lay outside the gene matches. The CDR3 covers 16 residues. The CDR3 nucleotides read TGTGCCAGCTCGCTTGGACTAGCGGCCAACACCGGGGAGCTGTTTTTT. This translates into CASSLGLAANTGELFF.

The genes are TRBV5-4 and TRBJ2-7; a weak D match, TRBD2 (6 bases). Germline V gene lookup returns CDR1 SGHNT and CDR2 YYREEE (reference sequence). Trimming took off 2 bases at V and 0 bases at J, with 9 bases between the two ends. The CDR3 is made up of 14 amino acids. The CDR3 bases are TGTGCCAGCAGCTTTGGCGGGATCTCCTACGAGCAGTACTTC. As protein: CASSFGGISYEQYF.

The chain is built from TRBV9 and TRBJ1-1; possibly TRBD1 for D (5 bases). CDR3 length: 14 amino acids. CDR1 is SGDLS and CDR2 is YYNGEE in the germline V gene. Trimming removed 4 bases from V and 2 bases from J, with 12 bases in between. CDR3 bases: TGTGCCAGCAGCCCCCAAGGGGACAACACTGAAGCTTTCTTT. Translating it yields CASSPQGDNTEAFF.

This clone was found once. J is TRBJ1-4 and V is TRBV5-8; 7 nucleotides agree with TRBD1. The CDR3 consists of 15 residues. V shed 4 bases, J shed 3 bases, and the junction held 6 bases outside the gene matches. Germline V lookup: CDR1 SGHTS, CDR2 YDEGEE. This CDR3 reads CASSHRDRSNEKLFF. CDR3 in DNA: TGTGCCAGCAGCCACCGGGACAGATCTAATGAAAAACTGTTTTTT. The full variable domain, in which reference TRBV5-8 and TRBJ1-4 provide the parts outside the CDR3, is EAGVTQSPTHLIKTRGQQATLRCSPISGHTSVYWYQQALGLGLQFLLWYDEGEERNRGNFPPRFSGRQFPNYSSELNVNALELEDSALYLCASSHRDRSNEKLFFGSGTQLSVL.

V gene TRBV3-1 (or the pseudogene TRBV3-2) combines with J gene TRBJ2-3, with 11 bases lining up with TRBD1. The CDR3 is made up of 17 amino acids. Trimming at V came to 2 bases and at J to 3 bases, leaving 7 bases not matched to a gene. Per germline, CDR1 LGHDT and CDR2 YNNKEL (reference sequence). The CDR3 sequence: CASSQPEGQGATDTQYF. CDR3 bases: TGTGCCAGCAGCCAACCCGAAGGACAGGGGGCGACAGATACGCAGTATTTT.

This rearrangement joins TRBV19 to TRBJ1-1, with no clear D. Germline V gene lookup returns CDR1 LNHDA and CDR2 SQIVND (reference sequence). The CDR3 has 10 residues. Trimming took 2 bases from V and 5 from J, leaving 0 bases between them. The CDR3 coding sequence is TGTGCCAGTAGTATAACTGAAGCTTTCTTT. Encoded protein: CASSITEAFF.

This clone was detected only a few times. This chain joins TRBV27 and TRBJ1-6; D gene unclear. Germline V gene sequence: CDR1 MNHEY, CDR2 SMNVEV (reference sequence). The CDR3 loop spans 18 amino acids. The V end lost 5 bases, the J end lost 0 bases, and 17 bases lay between the germline ends. The CDR3 DNA is TGTGCCAGCAGTCAAGAGAAGCCCCAGCTCTCCTATAATTCACCCCTCCACTTT. It is translated as CASSQEKPQLSYNSPLHF.

This chain connects TRBV5-8 to TRBJ1-5; possibly TRBD1 for D (6 bases). Per germline, CDR1 SGHTS and CDR2 YDEGEE. The CDR3 covers 14 residues. V was trimmed by 1 base and J by 7 bases, leaving 12 bases between them. As DNA, the CDR3 is TGTGCCAGCAGCTTGTACAGGGCCCGGCAGCCCCAGCATTTT. Amino acid sequence: CASSLYRARQPQHF.

The chain employs TRBV24-1 and TRBJ2-1, with TRBD2 matching 9 bases. The CDR3 runs 11 residues. Trimming removed 10 bases from V and 14 bases from J; junction bases left unmatched: 8. Germline CDR1 is KGHDR and CDR2 is SFDVKD. CDR3 region: CATRIAGVKFF. CDR3 DNA sequence: TGTGCCACTAGAATAGCGGGAGTTAAGTTCTTC.

The rearrangement joins TRBV14 to TRBJ1-2; 9 bases map to TRBD1. This CDR3 is built from 14 residues. The V gene end was trimmed by 7 bases and the J gene end by 5 bases; junction bases not matched to a gene: 8. The germline gives CDR1 SGHDN, CDR2 FVKESK. Written as DNA, the CDR3 is TGTGCCAGCAATACCGGGACAGGGCCTTATGGCTACACCTTC. It yields the protein CASNTGTGPYGYTF.

The genes are TRBV20-1 and TRBJ2-1; the match to TRBD2 covers 8 bases. The CDR3 runs 15 residues. Losses at the gene ends were 3 bases for V and 2 bases for J; bases not matched to a gene: 6. CDR1 is DFQATT, CDR2 SNEGSKA, per germline (reference sequence). The CDR3 DNA reads as TGCAGTGCTAGTCAACTAGCGGCCGCCTACAATGAGCAGTTCTTC. Translated, it gives CSASQLAAAYNEQFF.

The V call is TRBV5-1, the J call TRBJ1-2; perhaps TRBD1 as D (5 bases). Trimming pared 0 bases from V and 8 bases from J, leaving 17 bases between. The length of the CDR3 is 15 residues. Germline CDR1 SGHRS, CDR2 YFSETQ. CDR3 residues: CASSLGRAGGEGYTF. CDR3 in DNA: TGCGCCAGCAGCTTGGGGCGAGCGGGGGGAGAAGGCTACACCTTC.

V and J are TRBV19 and TRBJ1-5; 8 bases align to TRBD1. The length of the CDR3 is 15 residues. V was pared by 4 bases and J by 7 bases, with 9 bases of the junction left unmatched. CDR1 LNHDA and CDR2 SQIVND come from the germline V gene (reference sequence). CDR3 region: CASSTQGAEGQPQHF. CDR3 bases: TGTGCCAGTAGTACCCAGGGGGCAGAGGGACAGCCCCAGCATTTT.

The table lists this clone with a few counts. V and J are TRBV28 and TRBJ1-1; the D is unclear. The CDR3 totals 14 residues. Germline-derived CDR1 and CDR2 are MDHEN and SYDVKM. Trimming cost V 3 bases and J 8 bases, with 16 bases left between them. The CDR3 is CASSFSGLGSEAFF. The CDR3 coding sequence is TGTGCCAGCAGTTTTTCGGGTTTGGGCAGCGAAGCTTTCTTT.

A remark on this clone: This sample also contains other DNA sequences that code for the same CDR3. This chain connects TRBV27 to TRBJ1-5, with TRBD1 identical over 7 bases. V lost 6 bases to trimming and J lost 4 bases; unmatched junction nucleotides: 6. The germline CDR1 and CDR2 sequences are MNHEY and SMNVEV (reference sequence). This CDR3 has 14 amino acids. The CDR3 nucleotides are TGTGCCAGCAGCCCCCAGGGGGGGAATCAGCCCCAGCATTTT. Translated, it gives CASSPQGGNQPQHF.